Each of the 16 T cell receptor beta chains below was sequenced from the same sample in a study of T-cell memory formation after mild COVID-19 (dated by TCRdb to the early 2020s). Library preparation employed 5' RACE. TCRdb records Illumina NovaSeq 6000 as the sequencer. TCRdb reran the public reads through fastp at Q25 and MiXCR, keeping productive beta chains. Each entry merges the rows of one CDR3 protein and shows their most common DNA and genes. This sample comprises 550,000 to 600,000 distinct CDR3 sequences, roughly a fifth of them detected only once. Roughly 8.1% of the sample lies in the top ten. What was sequenced was PBMCs or a T cell subset sorted from them (not recorded which). The receptors shown here come from an adult woman who had mild COVID-19 (a few samples of this study predate the infection). The sample titles of this study are shuffled in the database, so cell type and time point are left out; the donor was told from shared clones.

This chain's CDR3 is CASSSAQRDPYIVPSTDTQYF. DNA for the CDR3: TGTGCCAGCAGCTCTGCCCAGCGGGACCCTTACATCGTCCCTAGCACAGATACGCAGTATTTT. The chain has TRBV12-1 and TRBJ2-3; TRBD1 is taken as the D call from the table, unchecked against the DNA. TRBV12-1 is termed a pseudogene. There are 21 residues in the CDR3.

This clonotype was observed a few times. The V and J genes are TRBV6-6 and TRBJ2-7; 9 positions match TRBD2. V shed 8 bases, J shed 0 bases, and the junction held 2 bases outside the gene matches. The CDR3 has 13 residues. Germline CDR1 MNHNY, CDR2 SVGAGI (reference sequence). The CDR3 protein is CASRLADSYEQYF. The CDR3 coding sequence is TGTGCCAGCCGACTAGCGGACTCCTACGAGCAGTACTTC.

This clonotype occurred a few times. The chain couples TRBV7-9 to TRBJ2-1, with 9 bases that match TRBD2. The CDR3 covers 16 residues. V dropped 7 bases and J dropped 4; count of bases not matched to a gene: 11. Germline V gene sequence: CDR1 SEHNR, CDR2 FQNEAQ (reference sequence). DNA for the CDR3: TGTGCCAGCACCACCCAGGGAGCGGGGGGATACAATGAGCAGTTCTTC. Translating gives CASTTQGAGGYNEQFF.

The chain combines TRBV11-2 with TRBJ2-5; D may correspond to TRBD1 or TRBD2 (6 bases each). The CDR3 covers 14 residues. Trimming took off 4 bases at V and 5 bases at J, with 14 bases between the two ends. Germline loops: CDR1 SGHAT, CDR2 FQNNGV. In DNA form, the CDR3 reads TGTGCCAGCAGCTCCCAACAGGGACTGGAGACCCAGTACTTC. Residues: CASSSQQGLETQYF.

This clonotype was seen ten or more times. The chain links TRBV7-9 to TRBJ1-3, with D hard to call. V shed 5 bases and J shed 2 bases, with 7 bases lying between them. The germline CDR1 and CDR2 sequences are SEHNR and FQNEAQ (reference sequence). CDR3 length: 13 residues. Written as DNA, the CDR3 is TGTGCCAGCAGCCCTAAAACTGGAAACACCATATATTTT. Its translation: CASSPKTGNTIYF.

This clonotype was counted between two and nine times. The genes are TRBV14 and TRBJ2-7; D is possibly TRBD1 (6 bases). V gave up 3 bases and J gave up 4 bases, with 13 bases separating them. The CDR3 sequence is 14 residues long. Germline CDR1 reads SGHDN; CDR2 reads FVKESK. The CDR3 here is CASSQNRVGYEQYF. Here the CDR3 DNA reads TGTGCCAGCAGCCAGAACAGGGTAGGGTACGAGCAGTACTTC. Supplemented by reference TRBV14 and TRBJ2-7, the full variable domain reads EAGVTQFPSHSVIEKGQTVTLRCDPISGHDNLYWYRRVMGKEIKFLLHFVKESKQDESGMPNNRFLAERTGGTYSTLKVQPAELEDSGVYFCASSQNRVGYEQYFGPGTRLTVT.

The V call is TRBV5-4, the J call TRBJ2-3; possibly TRBD1 or TRBD2 for D (7 bases each). Germline V gene sequence: CDR1 SGHNT, CDR2 YYREEE (reference sequence). Trimming took 4 bases from V and 0 from J, leaving 12 bases between them. This CDR3 spans 15 amino acids. The CDR3 DNA is TGTGCCAGCAGCACGGGGGGACAGAGCACAGATACGCAGTATTTT. As protein: CASSTGGQSTDTQYF.

This clonotype appeared many times. V gene TRBV24-1 combines with J gene TRBJ2-3, with TRBD1 identical over 8 bases. Germline lookup yields CDR1 KGHDR and CDR2 SFDVKD. The CDR3 is 16 residues long. With 4 bases clipped from V and 1 base from J, the junction kept 6 bases outside the gene matches. In DNA form, the CDR3 reads TGTGCCACCAGTGACTACTCAGGGGGCCGCACAGATACGCAGTATTTT. Translated, it gives CATSDYSGGRTDTQYF.

This clonotype has a handful of counts. The CDR3 here is CASSQPGDPGSEQYF. CDR3 DNA: TGTGCCAGCAGCCAGCCCGGGGACCCCGGCAGCGAGCAGTACTTC. The chain has TRBV4-2 and TRBJ2-7; D possibly uses TRBD1 or TRBD2 (5 bases each). This CDR3 spans 15 amino acids. V was shortened by 3 bases and J by 6 bases, with 18 bases between the two germline ends. Germline V CDR1 and CDR2: LGHNA, YNFKEQ.

The V and J genes are TRBV20-1 and TRBJ2-1, with D perhaps matching TRBD1 (6 bases). V shed 8 bases and J shed 0 bases, with 14 bases lying between them. The CDR3 length is 14 residues. Per germline, CDR1 DFQATT and CDR2 SNEGSKA (reference sequence). The CDR3 spells CSPPGQSSYNEQFF. CDR3 DNA sequence: TGCAGTCCACCAGGACAGAGCTCCTACAATGAGCAGTTCTTC.

The V gene is TRBV5-1, the J gene TRBJ1-5; the D gene is possibly TRBD1 (6 bases). The CDR3 covers 15 residues. V lost 5 bases, J lost 2 bases, and 14 bases lay in between. Germline V gene lookup returns CDR1 SGHRS and CDR2 YFSETQ. CDR3 coding DNA: TGCGCCAGCAGGGGTGAGGGGGGTGGCAATCAGCCCCAGCATTTT. This translates into CASRGEGGGNQPQHF. Using reference TRBV5-1 and TRBJ1-5 for the parts outside the CDR3, the full variable domain is KAGVTQTPRYLIKTRGQQVTLSCSPISGHRSVSWYQQTPGQGLQFLFEYFSETQRNKGNFPGRFSGRQFSNSRSEMNVSTLELGDSALYLCASRGEGGGNQPQHFGDGTRLSIL.

This clonotype has a single count. The J gene is TRBJ2-3, the V gene TRBV24-1; possibly TRBD1 for D (5 bases). CDR1 is KGHDR and CDR2 is SFDVKD in the germline V gene. The CDR3 covers 16 residues. V lost 4 bases and J lost 0, with 13 bases in between. CDR3 sequence (DNA): TGTGCCACCAGTGACCGTAGTGGGGCGAGCACAGATACGCAGTATTTT. It yields the protein CATSDRSGASTDTQYF.

This clonotype was seen a handful of times. The V gene is TRBV7-2, the J gene TRBJ1-5; D unresolved. CDR1 is SGHTA, CDR2 FQGNSA, per germline. This CDR3 has 15 amino acids. V was clipped by 5 bases and J by 3 bases, with 14 bases between them. The CDR3 sequence: CASSLTPQNNQPQHF. As DNA, the CDR3 is TGTGCCAGCAGCCTCACCCCACAGAACAATCAGCCCCAGCATTTT.

The CDR3 here is CSVQMASGRWQYF. In DNA, the CDR3 is TGCAGTGTTCAGATGGCTAGCGGGAGGTGGCAGTACTTC. The chain is built from TRBV20-1 and TRBJ2-7; 11 positions agree with TRBD2. V lost 7 bases to trimming and J lost 9 bases; unmatched junction nucleotides: 11. The CDR3 spans 13 residues. Germline V gene lookup returns CDR1 DFQATT and CDR2 SNEGSKA (reference sequence).

The chain is built from TRBV12-3 or TRBV12-4 and TRBJ2-5, with D perhaps assigned TRBD1 or TRBD2 (5 bases each). The V and J ends lost 7 bases and 4 bases respectively, with 13 bases between them. The length of the CDR3 is 13 residues. The DNA of the CDR3 is TGTGCCAGCATAGCACCGAGGGGAGAGACCCAGTACTTC. Amino acid sequence: CASIAPRGETQYF.

The chain combines TRBV13 with TRBJ2-1; 9 bases match TRBD2. V gave up 4 bases and J gave up 8 bases; unmatched junction bases: 6. The CDR3 runs 14 residues. Per germline, CDR1 PRHDT and CDR2 FYEKMQ (reference sequence). CDR3 sequence reads: CASSSGLAIYEQFF. Written as DNA, the CDR3 is TGTGCCAGCAGCTCTGGACTAGCGATATATGAGCAGTTCTTC.